Below, 27 T cell receptor beta chains from the same sample are listed, as sequenced in a study of human T cells and chemical hapten exposure (dated by TCRdb to about 2021). Library prep was done by RACE. Sequenced on a NextSeq 500. Starting from the raw public reads, TCRdb applied fastp trimming at Q25, assembled clones with MiXCR and retained in-frame beta chains. Rows with a matching CDR3 protein are joined into one entry that keeps the most common DNA and genes. This sample gives 250,000 or so distinct CDR3 sequences in total; just under 8% of them show up just once. The ten largest clones represent 1.2% of the sample. Taken with the paper, the label for time point translates to: pre-sensitization, week 0. The treatment or condition label on this specimen signifies: therapeutic diphenylcyclopropenone sensitization with weekly scalp DPC. The sample in question was whole blood, obtained in connection with sensitization to the hapten diphenylcyclopropenone (DPC). The source of these receptors is a young man with alopecia areata. Some clones in this sample may be carry-over from other donors' samples.

The chain is built from TRBV5-1 and TRBJ1-2; D remains ambiguous. In germline, CDR1 is SGHRS, CDR2 YFSETQ. The CDR3 covers 15 residues. V lost 0 bases and J lost 4, with 13 bases in between. The CDR3 is CASSLAEEASYGYTF. The CDR3 DNA is TGCGCCAGCAGCTTGGCAGAAGAGGCAAGCTATGGCTACACCTTC. The variable domain in full, with the rest retrieved from reference TRBV5-1 and TRBJ1-2, is KAGVTQTPRYLIKTRGQQVTLSCSPISGHRSVSWYQQTPGQGLQFLFEYFSETQRNKGNFPGRFSGRQFSNSRSEMNVSTLELGDSALYLCASSLAEEASYGYTFGSGTRLTVV.

This chain uses TRBV7-9 with TRBJ1-1; D gene ambiguous. The CDR3 is 11 amino acids. Germline CDR1 is SEHNR and CDR2 is FQNEAQ (reference sequence). The V gene lost 1 base and the J gene lost 7 bases, with 4 bases spanning the gap. CDR3 sequence (DNA): TGTGCCAGCAGCTTAGATGATGAAGCTTTCTTT. It is translated as CASSLDDEAFF.

The rearrangement joins TRBV10-3 to TRBJ2-2; possibly TRBD2 for D (5 bases). The V gene lost 0 bases and the J gene lost 3 bases, with 11 bases spanning the gap. CDR1 and CDR2 (germline): ENHRY, SYGVKD. This CDR3 has 16 residues. The CDR3 sequence is CAISESYTSHTGELFF. The DNA for the CDR3 is TGTGCCATCAGTGAGTCCTACACTAGTCACACCGGGGAGCTGTTTTTT.

The V gene is TRBV20-1, the J gene TRBJ1-4; no clear D gene. CDR3 length: 12 residues. Germline CDR1 DFQATT, CDR2 SNEGSKA (reference sequence). Trimming cost V 7 bases and J 6 bases, with 12 bases left between them. CDR3 in DNA: TGCAGTGGGGCCGGGCCGGATGAAAAACTGTTTTTT. It codes for CSGAGPDEKLFF.

This clonotype was recorded a few times. CDR3 sequence: CASRIGTGEQYF. CDR3 DNA sequence: TGCGCCAGCAGGATCGGGACCGGCGAGCAGTACTTC. V gene TRBV5-1 combines with J gene TRBJ2-7, with D tentatively TRBD1 or TRBD2 (5 bases each). The CDR3 covers 12 residues. Germline lookup yields CDR1 SGHRS and CDR2 YFSETQ. The V gene lost 5 bases and the J gene lost 6 bases, with 12 bases spanning the gap.

This clonotype showed up just a few times. This sequence joins TRBV11-2 and TRBJ1-6; the D gene is possibly TRBD1 (5 bases). The CDR3 consists of 14 residues. Germline values: CDR1 SGHAT, CDR2 FQNNGV. Trimming took 0 bases from V and 13 from J, leaving 13 bases between them. CDR3 sequence (DNA): TGTGCCAGCAGCTTAGAGGACTGGGAGGGGCCCCTCCACTTT. Its protein is CASSLEDWEGPLHF.

This clonotype was counted between two and nine times. The V gene is TRBV7-9, the J gene TRBJ2-7; 7 bases agree with TRBD1. The CDR3 contains 18 residues. CDR1 SEHNR and CDR2 FQNEAQ come from the germline V gene (reference sequence). V shed 5 bases, J shed 5 bases, and the junction held 21 bases outside the gene matches. For the CDR3, the DNA is TGTGCCAGCAGCCCTGGACAGGATTGGTGGTCAGATCCCCACGAGCAGTACTTC. Translation: CASSPGQDWWSDPHEQYF.

The table lists this clonotype with a few counts. The chain couples TRBV21-1 to TRBJ1-3; the table names TRBD1, a call not compared with the DNA. TRBV21-1 is annotated as a pseudogene. The CDR3 is made up of 19 amino acids. Here the CDR3 DNA reads TGTGCCAGCTGCAAAGCATTGGACAGGGGCCGAGTCTCTGGAAACACCATATATTTT. Amino acid sequence: CASCKALDRGRVSGNTIYF.

The chain combines TRBV6-6 with TRBJ1-2, with D possibly being TRBD1 (6 bases). V was shortened by 0 bases and J by 3 bases, with 14 bases between the two germline ends. Germline V lookup: CDR1 MNHNY, CDR2 SVGAGI (reference sequence). The CDR3 consists of 16 residues. The chain's CDR3 is CASSYSTGGGHYGYTF. DNA for the CDR3: TGTGCCAGCAGTTACTCGACCGGAGGGGGTCACTATGGCTACACCTTC.

The sample holds many counts of this clonotype. The gene calls are TRBV4-1 and TRBJ1-1; possible D gene TRBD1, 6 bases. V was cut by 2 bases and J by 4 bases, with 17 bases left in between. Per the germline V gene, CDR1 is MGHRA and CDR2 is YSYEKL. This CDR3 has 16 amino acids. CDR3 sequence reads: CASSQSLPRGGTEAFF. For the CDR3, the DNA is TGCGCCAGCAGCCAATCCCTCCCGAGGGGGGGCACTGAAGCTTTCTTT.

This chain joins TRBV10-2 and TRBJ1-1; no firm D call. Germline CDR1 and CDR2: WSHSY and SAAADI. This CDR3 region has 14 residues. Between the trimmed V and J ends, which lost 4 bases and 9 bases, there was a span of 18 bases. The CDR3 DNA sequence: TGCGCCAGCAGTGTTATATCCCCTACAGTACAAGCTTTCTTT. As protein: CASSVISPTVQAFF.

This clonotype was counted a few times. The chain has TRBV7-9 and TRBJ1-6; TRBD1 matches at 7 bases. The germline gives CDR1 SEHNR, CDR2 FQNEAQ (reference sequence). The CDR3 consists of 16 residues. V was clipped by 4 bases and J by 10 bases; unmatched bases: 13. The CDR3 here is CASSSNLRQGGSPLHF. CDR3 nucleotides: TGTGCCAGCAGCTCCAACCTGAGACAGGGCGGATCACCCCTCCACTTT. Based on the CDR3 plus reference TRBV7-9 and TRBJ1-6, the full variable domain is DTGVSQNPRHKITKRGQNVTFRCDPISEHNRLYWYRQTLGQGPEFLTYFQNEAQLEKSRLLSDRFSAERPKGSFSTLEIQRTEQGDSAMYLCASSSNLRQGGSPLHFGNGTRLTVT.

The V call is TRBV6-6, the J call TRBJ2-7; no clear D gene. The V end lost 4 bases, the J end lost 1 base, and 14 bases lay between the germline ends. This CDR3 is 15 amino acids long. Germline loops: CDR1 MNHNY, CDR2 SVGAGI (reference sequence). The CDR3 reads CASSSIRLPSYEQYF. As DNA, the CDR3 is TGTGCCAGCAGTTCCATTCGACTCCCATCCTACGAGCAGTACTTC.

The chain uses TRBV4-2 and TRBJ1-1, with 11 nucleotides matching TRBD1. The V and J ends lost 6 bases and 5 bases, in that order; junction bases with no gene match: 8. This CDR3 has 15 amino acids. Germline V gene data show CDR1 as LGHNA and CDR2 as YNFKEQ. Here the CDR3 DNA reads TGTGCCAGCAGGGACAGGGGGCTTGCCGATACTGAAGCTTTCTTT. Its translation is CASRDRGLADTEAFF.

This clonotype was seen only a few times. The chain joins TRBV4-2 to TRBJ2-3, with 11 bases aligning to TRBD2. The CDR3 sequence is 16 residues long. Germline V lookup: CDR1 LGHNA, CDR2 YNFKEQ. V shed 1 base, J shed 4 bases, and the junction held 4 bases outside the gene matches. CDR3 amino acids: CASSQGTSGGADTQYF. The CDR3 DNA reads as TGTGCCAGCAGCCAAGGAACTAGCGGGGGTGCAGATACGCAGTATTTT.

This clonotype occurred a few times. The V call is TRBV9, the J call TRBJ2-7, with D possibly TRBD2 on 5 matching bases. The CDR3 sequence is 14 residues long. Germline V gene data show CDR1 as SGDLS and CDR2 as YYNGEE. Trimming pared 0 bases from V and 2 bases from J, leaving 9 bases between. The CDR3 DNA reads TGTGCCAGCAGCGTAGCGGGAAATCCCTACGAGCAGTACTTC. Translation gives CASSVAGNPYEQYF.

This clonotype has ten or more counts. J is TRBJ1-3 and V is TRBV10-3; unclear D gene. Trimming cost V 8 bases and J 3 bases, with 8 bases left between them. CDR1 ENHRY and CDR2 SYGVKD come from the germline V gene. This CDR3 spans 12 amino acids. The CDR3 reads CAIRPVGNTIYF. For the CDR3, the DNA is TGTGCCATCCGGCCTGTTGGAAACACCATATATTTT.

The V call is TRBV4-3, the J call TRBJ2-7; a possible D gene is TRBD2 (5 bases). The ends were cut back, 0 bases at V and 4 bases at J, with 7 bases in the middle. The CDR3 runs to 13 residues. Germline V CDR1 and CDR2: LGHNA, YSLEER. The CDR3 DNA reads TGCGCCAGCAGCCAAGAGGGCGGGTACGAGCAGTACTTC. Translation: CASSQEGGYEQYF.

This clonotype appeared a few times. The rearrangement joins TRBV9 to TRBJ2-7; D gene unclear. CDR3 length equals 13 residues. V was pared by 0 bases and J by 12 bases, with 16 bases between. Germline V gene sequence: CDR1 SGDLS, CDR2 YYNGEE. CDR3 nucleotide sequence: TGTGCCAGCAGCGTAGGCGGCACCGATCCCCCGTACTTC. This encodes CASSVGGTDPPYF.

There are a few counts of this clonotype. The chain employs TRBV7-9 and TRBJ2-3; D is uncertain. The CDR3 has 16 residues. Trimming took off 1 base at V and 2 bases at J, with 13 bases between the two ends. Germline lookup yields CDR1 SEHNR and CDR2 FQNEAQ (reference sequence). CDR3 in DNA: TGTGCCAGCAGCTTAGTGGCACCTCGGAACACAGATACGCAGTATTTT. Translated, it gives CASSLVAPRNTDTQYF.

This chain links TRBV27 with TRBJ1-2; D possibly corresponds to TRBD1 (5 bases). CDR1 MNHEY and CDR2 SMNVEV come from the germline V gene (reference sequence). CDR3 length equals 15 residues. V was pared by 2 bases and J by 6 bases, with 16 bases between. The CDR3 spells CASSLSPFAGNGYTF. CDR3 sequence (DNA): TGTGCCAGCAGTTTAAGCCCTTTTGCAGGGAATGGCTACACCTTC.

The chain joins TRBV5-5 to TRBJ2-2, with TRBD1 as a possible D gene (6 bases). The CDR3 spans 14 residues. Germline CDR1 reads SGHKS; CDR2 reads YYEKEE (reference sequence). The ends were cut back, 3 bases at V and 7 bases at J, with 13 bases in the middle. CDR3 DNA sequence: TGTGCCAGCAGCTCAGGGGTAGGGGGCGGGGAGCTGTTTTTT. Amino acid sequence: CASSSGVGGGELFF.

This clonotype was observed at least ten times. The V and J genes are TRBV7-3 and TRBJ2-3, with TRBD1 matching 7 bases. This CDR3 spans 15 amino acids. J lost 3 bases, V lost 5 bases, and 8 bases had no gene match. Germline CDR1 SGHTA, CDR2 FQGTGA. In DNA form, the CDR3 reads TGTGCCAGCAGCGAGGCAGGGGGTTCGACAGATACGCAGTATTTT. This encodes CASSEAGGSTDTQYF.

This clonotype was observed a handful of times. This rearrangement joins TRBV5-1 to TRBJ2-6; D perhaps matches TRBD1 (5 bases). The CDR3 runs to 16 residues. V was cut by 3 bases and J by 0 bases, with 10 bases left in between. Germline V gives CDR1 SGHRS, CDR2 YFSETQ. This CDR3 is CASSSLDSSGANVLTF. The CDR3 nucleotides are TGCGCCAGCAGCTCCCTTGACAGCTCTGGGGCCAACGTCCTGACTTTC.

In this sample, this clonotype turned up a few times. The chain joins TRBV6-5 to TRBJ2-7; possibly TRBD1 for D (6 bases). There are 14 residues in the CDR3. CDR1 is MNHEY, CDR2 SVGAGI, per germline. V was pared by 5 bases and J by 3 bases, with 14 bases between. CDR3 sequence (DNA): TGTGCCAGCAGTCCGAACAGGGCCCACTACGAGCAGTACTTC. Its protein is CASSPNRAHYEQYF.

This clonotype was recorded many times. The germline gene is not matched at one end of the junction; a read error may be the cause. This chain joins TRBV7-9 and TRBJ2-3, with 10 nucleotides matching TRBD2. CDR1 and CDR2 from the germline V gene are SEHNR and FQNEAQ (reference sequence). The CDR3 is made up of 14 amino acids. The CDR3 region has the DNA TGTGCCAGCAGCCTAGCGGGGGGCACAGATACGCAGTATTTT. It codes for CASSLAGGTDTQYF. Combining the CDR3 with reference TRBV7-9 and TRBJ2-3 gives the whole variable domain DTGVSQNPRHKITKRGQNVTFRCDPISEHNRLYWYRQTLGQGPEFLTYFQNEAQLEKSRLLSDRFSAERPKGSFSTLEIQRTEQGDSAMYLCASSLAGGTDTQYFGPGTRLTVL.

J is TRBJ1-2 and V is TRBV27; D remains ambiguous. The V gene lost 2 bases and the J gene lost 7 bases, with 14 bases spanning the gap. The CDR3 consists of 14 residues. The V gene's germline CDR1 is MNHEY and CDR2 SMNVEV (reference sequence). CDR3: CASSLRPAAFGYTF. The CDR3 DNA reads as TGTGCCAGCAGTTTAAGACCCGCTGCATTTGGCTACACCTTC.